This T cell receptor beta chain was identified in a study of T cells after yellow fever vaccination. Background on the study: Some fractions had low cell numbers, and these were prepared with SMART-Seq v4 Ultra Low Input.

TCRdb re-called the 5' RACE reads through MiXCR, storing one row per CDR3 protein. Of 160,000 or so distinct CDR3 sequences listed, 6% to 7.5% were seen once; the top ten hold 2.5% to 3%. V shed 4 bases, J shed 5 bases, and the junction held 14 bases outside the gene matches. This CDR3 is 18 amino acids long. The V gene's germline CDR1 is LGHNA and CDR2 YNFKEQ. This TCR derives from a man between 18 and 29 years old who received the YFV17D yellow fever vaccine. The rearrangement uses TRBV4-2 and TRBJ1-6, with 7 bases matching TRBD1. The source material was CD4+ T cells sorted from PBMCs, sampled around 5 days after the first yellow fever vaccination. CDR3 protein: CASSRGQANVADNSPLHF. The CDR3, as DNA: TGTGCCAGCAGCCGAGGACAGGCCAACGTAGCCGATAATTCACCCCTCCACTTT.